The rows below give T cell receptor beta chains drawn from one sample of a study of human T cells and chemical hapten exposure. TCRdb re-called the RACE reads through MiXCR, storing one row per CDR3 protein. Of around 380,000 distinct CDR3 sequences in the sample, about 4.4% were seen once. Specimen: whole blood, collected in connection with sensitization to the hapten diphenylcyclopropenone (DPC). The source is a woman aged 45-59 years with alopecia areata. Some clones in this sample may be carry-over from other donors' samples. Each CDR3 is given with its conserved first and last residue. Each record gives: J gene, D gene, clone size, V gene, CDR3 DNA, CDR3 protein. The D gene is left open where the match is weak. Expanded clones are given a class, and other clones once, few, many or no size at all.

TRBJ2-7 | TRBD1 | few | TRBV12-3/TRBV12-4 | TGTGCCAGCAGTCTGGGACAGGGTAACGACGAGCAGTACTTC | CASSLGQGNDEQYF
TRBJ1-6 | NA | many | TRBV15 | TGTGCCACCAGCAGAGCGACAGGAGGGGATTCACCCCTCCACTTT | CATSRATGGDSPLHF
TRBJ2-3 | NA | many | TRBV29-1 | TGCAGCGTTGAAGATCTGGGAACATATACGCAGTATTTT | CSVEDLGTYTQYF
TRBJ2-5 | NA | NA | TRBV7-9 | TGTGCCAGCAGCTTAGGAGGACACGAACAAGAGACCCAGTACTTC | CASSLGGHEQETQYF
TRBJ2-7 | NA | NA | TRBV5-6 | TGTGCCAGCAGCCGACAGGTCTACTCCTACGAGCAGTACTTC | CASSRQVYSYEQYF
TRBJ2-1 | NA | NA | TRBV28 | TGTGCCAGCAGTCTAGGGGGGGCAGGGGTTTACAATGAGCAGTTCTTC | CASSLGGAGVYNEQFF
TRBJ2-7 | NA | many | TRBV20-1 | TGCAGTGCTAAGGGCGAAAGGAACTCCTACGAGCAGTACTTC | CSAKGERNSYEQYF
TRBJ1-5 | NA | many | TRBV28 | TGTGCCAGCAGTTTGGACCAGATCAATCAGCCCCAGCATTTT | CASSLDQINQPQHF
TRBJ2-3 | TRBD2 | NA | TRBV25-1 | TGTGCCAGCAGTGATCCTAGCGGGGGAGGCACAGATACGCAGTATTTT | CASSDPSGGGTDTQYF
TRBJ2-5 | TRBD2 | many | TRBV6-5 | TGTGCCAGCAGTCCAGGACTAGCGGGGGGAAATGTGCCCCAGTACTTC | CASSPGLAGGNVPQYF
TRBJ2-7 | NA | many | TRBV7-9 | TGTGCCAGCAGCACCGCACTTGGGGCGAGCCACGAGCAGTACTTC | CASSTALGASHEQYF
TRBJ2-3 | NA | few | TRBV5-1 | TGCGCCAGCAGCCCGATTGGGGGCGCGACAGATACGCAGTATTTT | CASSPIGGATDTQYF
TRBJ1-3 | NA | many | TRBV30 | TGTGCCTGGAGCCAGTCTGGAAACACCATATATTTT | CAWSQSGNTIYF
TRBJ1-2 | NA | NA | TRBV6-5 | TGTGCCAGCAGCCCCGCCGGAGGCTATGGCTACACCTTC | CASSPAGGYGYTF
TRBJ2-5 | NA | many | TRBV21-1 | TGTGCCAGCAGCAAAGTCCGTTGGCAAGAGACCCAGTACTTC | CASSKVRWQETQYF
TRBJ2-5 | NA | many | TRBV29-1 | TGCAGCGCTGGAGGGGGGCGAGGGCGAGAGACCCAGTACTTC | CSAGGGRGRETQYF
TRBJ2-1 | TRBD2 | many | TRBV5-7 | TGTGCCAGCAGCTGGGATCGGGAGGGCCTCTGCAATGAGCAGTTCTTC | CASSWDREGLCNEQFF
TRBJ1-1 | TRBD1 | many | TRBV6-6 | TGTGCCAGCAGTCAATTGGACAGGGTTTTCTTT | CASSQLDRVFF
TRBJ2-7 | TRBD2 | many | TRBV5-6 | TGTGCCAGCAGCTTAGTAGCGGGAGTCGGGGAGCAGTACTTC | CASSLVAGVGEQYF
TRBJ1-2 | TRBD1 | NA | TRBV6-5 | TGTGCCAGCAGTTACCTGGGACAGGGAGTTAACTATGGCTACACCTTC | CASSYLGQGVNYGYTF
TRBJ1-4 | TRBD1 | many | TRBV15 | TGTGCCACCAGCAGGTCGGACAGGTTTAATGAAAAACTGTTTTTT | CATSRSDRFNEKLFF
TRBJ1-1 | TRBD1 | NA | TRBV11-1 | TGTGCCAGCAGCCTGGCTCCCAGGGGGGACACTGAAGCTTTCTTT | CASSLAPRGDTEAFF
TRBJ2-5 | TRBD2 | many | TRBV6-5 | TGTGCCAGCAGTTATGGACTAGCGGAGACCCAGTACTTC | CASSYGLAETQYF
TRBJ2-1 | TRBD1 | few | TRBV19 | TGTGCCAGCTCAAAACCCGGGACAGCGTACAATGAGCAGTTCTTC | CASSKPGTAYNEQFF
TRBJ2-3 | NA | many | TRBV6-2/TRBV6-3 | TGTGCCAGCAGCCGCCCGGATGCAGATACGCAGTATTTT | CASSRPDADTQYF
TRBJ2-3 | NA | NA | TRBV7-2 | TGTGCCAGCAGCTTATACCCAGCGATGGCAGATACGCAGTATTTT | CASSLYPAMADTQYF
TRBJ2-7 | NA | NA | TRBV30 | TGTGCCTGGAGTGTAGGTGGAACCTCCTACGAGCAGTACTTC | CAWSVGGTSYEQYF
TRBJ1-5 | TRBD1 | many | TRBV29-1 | TGCCTCGACAGGGCAAAACAGCCCCAGCATTTT | CLDRAKQPQHF
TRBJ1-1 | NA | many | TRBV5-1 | TGTGCCAGCAGTTTTACAGGGAACACTGAAGCTTTCTTT | CASSFTGNTEAFF
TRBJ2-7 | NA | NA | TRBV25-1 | TGTGCCAGCAGTGACCCTGGATCAAGCTCCTACGAGCAGTACTTC | CASSDPGSSSYEQYF
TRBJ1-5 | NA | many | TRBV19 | TGTGCCAGTAGTATATTTCCCCAATCCAACGGGCCCCAGCATTTT | CASSIFPQSNGPQHF
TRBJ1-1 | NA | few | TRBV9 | TGTGCCAGCAGCGTAGCCCCCCTGAACACTGAAGCTTTCTTT | CASSVAPLNTEAFF
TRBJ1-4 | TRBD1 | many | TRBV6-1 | TGTGCCAGCAGTCCACAGGGGTTCGGTAATGAAAAACTGTTTTTT | CASSPQGFGNEKLFF
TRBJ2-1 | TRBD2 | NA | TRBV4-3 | TGCGCCAGCAGCCAAGATCACGGGAGGGCCTACAATGAGCAGTTCTTC | CASSQDHGRAYNEQFF
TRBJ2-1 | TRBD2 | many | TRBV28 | TGTGCCAGCGCGACTAGCGGGAGTCCTAATGAGCAGTTCTTC | CASATSGSPNEQFF
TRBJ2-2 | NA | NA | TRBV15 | TGTGCCACCAGCAGAGACCAGCGGAGAGGGACCGGGGAGCTGTTTTTT | CATSRDQRRGTGELFF
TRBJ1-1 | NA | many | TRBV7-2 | TGTGCCAGCAGCTTAGGTTTGGGGGGAACTGAAGCTTTCTTT | CASSLGLGGTEAFF
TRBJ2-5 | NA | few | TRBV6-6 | TGTGCCAGCAGTACCTGGGGCGGCCAAGAGACCCAGTACTTC | CASSTWGGQETQYF
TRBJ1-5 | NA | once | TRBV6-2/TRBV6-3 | TGTGCCAGCAGTTACATAAATAGTGGCAATCAGCCCCAGCATTTT | CASSYINSGNQPQHF
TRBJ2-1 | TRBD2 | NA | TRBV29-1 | TGCAGCGTCGAGACCGGGACTAGCCCATACAATGAGCAGTTCTTC | CSVETGTSPYNEQFF
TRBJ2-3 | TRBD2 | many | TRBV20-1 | TGCAGTGCCCGGTCTAGCGGGAGGCTCACAGATACGCAGTATTTT | CSARSSGRLTDTQYF
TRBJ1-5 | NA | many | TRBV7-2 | TGTGCCAGCAGCTTCCAAGGGAGGAGCAATCAGCCCCAGCATTTT | CASSFQGRSNQPQHF
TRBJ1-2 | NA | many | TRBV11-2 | TGTGCCAGCAGCTTAGACCAGGGAGGCAGCTATGGCTACACCTTC | CASSLDQGGSYGYTF
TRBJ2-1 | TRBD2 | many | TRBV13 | TGTGCCAGCAGCTTAGGCTCGGGGGGGGCCGTCCCGTCGTTCTTC | CASSLGSGGAVPSFF
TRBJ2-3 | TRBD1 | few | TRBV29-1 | TGCAGCGACGGGACAGGGTTTGGCACAGATACGCAGTATTTT | CSDGTGFGTDTQYF
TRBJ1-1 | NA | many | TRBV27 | TGTGCCAGCAGTTTATCACGGATGAACACTGAAGCTTTCTTT | CASSLSRMNTEAFF
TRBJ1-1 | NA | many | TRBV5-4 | TGTGCCAGCAGCTTGATAGGGGTATCCACTGAAGCTTTCTTT | CASSLIGVSTEAFF
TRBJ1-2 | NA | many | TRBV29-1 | TGCAGCGTTGAAACGACCTCTGGCATTCCCTTC | CSVETTSGIPF
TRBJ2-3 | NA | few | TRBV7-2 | TGTGCCAGCAGCTCGTTGGGATATAGCACAGATACGCAGTATTTT | CASSSLGYSTDTQYF
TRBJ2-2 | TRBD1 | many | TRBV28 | TGTGCCAGCAGCCTGGGACAGGGGGCATTAAGCGGGGAGCTGTTTTTT | CASSLGQGALSGELFF
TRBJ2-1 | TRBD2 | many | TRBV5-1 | TGCGCCAGCAGCTTTAGCGGGAAAGGGGTTGAGGAGCAGTTCTTC | CASSFSGKGVEEQFF
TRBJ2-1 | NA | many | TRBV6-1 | TGTGCCAGCACCTCCCAGGGGCATGAGCAGTTCTTC | CASTSQGHEQFF
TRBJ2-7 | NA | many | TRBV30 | TGTGCCTGGAGAGGGAACGGAAACGAGCAGTACTTC | CAWRGNGNEQYF
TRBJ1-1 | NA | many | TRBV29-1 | TGCAGCGTTGAAGCTGCTTATGCGGGAACTGAAGCTTTCTTT | CSVEAAYAGTEAFF
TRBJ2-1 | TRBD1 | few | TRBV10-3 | TGTGCCATCAGTAGAGAGACAGGGAGCTCCTACAATGAGCAGTTCTTC | CAISRETGSSYNEQFF
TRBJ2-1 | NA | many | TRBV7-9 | TGTGCCAGCAGCCCAGGAACCTCCTACAATGAGCAGTTCTTC | CASSPGTSYNEQFF
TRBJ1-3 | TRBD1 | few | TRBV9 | TGTGCCAGCAGCTACGACAGGGCTGGAGAAAACACCATATATTTT | CASSYDRAGENTIYF